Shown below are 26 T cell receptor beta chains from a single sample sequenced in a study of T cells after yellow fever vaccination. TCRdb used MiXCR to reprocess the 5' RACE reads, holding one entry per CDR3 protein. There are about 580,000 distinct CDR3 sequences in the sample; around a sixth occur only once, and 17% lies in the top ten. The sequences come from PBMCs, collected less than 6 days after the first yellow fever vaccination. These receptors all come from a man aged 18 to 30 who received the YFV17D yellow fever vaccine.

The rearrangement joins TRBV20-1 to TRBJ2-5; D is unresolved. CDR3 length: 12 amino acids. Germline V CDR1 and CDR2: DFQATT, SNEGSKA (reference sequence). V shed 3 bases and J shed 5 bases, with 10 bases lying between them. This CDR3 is CSARKEVETQYF. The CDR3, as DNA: TGCAGTGCTAGGAAAGAGGTGGAGACCCAGTACTTC.

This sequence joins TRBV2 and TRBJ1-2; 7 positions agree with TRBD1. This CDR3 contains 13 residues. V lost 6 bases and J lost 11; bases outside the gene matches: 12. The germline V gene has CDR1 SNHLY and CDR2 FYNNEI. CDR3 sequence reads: CASSRQGLSSYTF. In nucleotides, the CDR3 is TGTGCCAGCAGCAGACAGGGTCTCTCTTCGTACACCTTC. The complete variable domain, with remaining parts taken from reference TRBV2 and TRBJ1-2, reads EPEVTQTPSHQVTQMGQEVILRCVPISNHLYFYWYRQILGQKVEFLVSFYNNEISEKSEIFDDQFSVERPDGSNFTLKIRSTKLEDSAMYFCASSRQGLSSYTFGSGTRLTVV.

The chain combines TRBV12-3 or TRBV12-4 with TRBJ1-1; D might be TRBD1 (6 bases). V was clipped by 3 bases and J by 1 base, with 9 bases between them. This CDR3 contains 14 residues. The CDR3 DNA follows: TGTGCCAGCAGTTTCCCGACAGGGAACACTGAAGCTTTCTTT. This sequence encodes CASSFPTGNTEAFF.

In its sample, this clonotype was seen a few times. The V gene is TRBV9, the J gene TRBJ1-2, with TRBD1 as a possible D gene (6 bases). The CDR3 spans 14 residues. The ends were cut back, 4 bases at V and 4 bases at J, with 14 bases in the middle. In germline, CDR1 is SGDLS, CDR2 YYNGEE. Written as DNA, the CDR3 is TGTGCCAGCAGCCCGAGGACAGACGTCTATGGCTACACCTTC. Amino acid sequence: CASSPRTDVYGYTF.

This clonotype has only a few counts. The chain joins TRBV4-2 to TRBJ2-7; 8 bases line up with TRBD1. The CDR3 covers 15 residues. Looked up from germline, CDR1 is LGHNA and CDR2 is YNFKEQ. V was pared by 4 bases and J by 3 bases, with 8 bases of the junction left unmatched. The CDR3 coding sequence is TGTGCCAGCAGCCGGGAGACAGGGGCTCTCTACGAGCAGTACTTC. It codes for CASSRETGALYEQYF.

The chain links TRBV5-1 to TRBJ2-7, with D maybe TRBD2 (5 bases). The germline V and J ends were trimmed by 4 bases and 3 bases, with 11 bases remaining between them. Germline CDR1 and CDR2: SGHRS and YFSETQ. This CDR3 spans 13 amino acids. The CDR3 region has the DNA TGCGCCAGCAGCCGGGAAGACATCTACGAGCAGTACTTC. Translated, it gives CASSREDIYEQYF.

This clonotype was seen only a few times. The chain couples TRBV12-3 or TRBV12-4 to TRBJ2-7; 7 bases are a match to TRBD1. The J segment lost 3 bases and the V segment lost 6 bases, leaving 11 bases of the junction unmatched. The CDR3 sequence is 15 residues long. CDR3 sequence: CASSHRAGGRYEQYF. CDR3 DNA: TGTGCCAGCAGCCACCGGGCAGGGGGTCGCTACGAGCAGTACTTC.

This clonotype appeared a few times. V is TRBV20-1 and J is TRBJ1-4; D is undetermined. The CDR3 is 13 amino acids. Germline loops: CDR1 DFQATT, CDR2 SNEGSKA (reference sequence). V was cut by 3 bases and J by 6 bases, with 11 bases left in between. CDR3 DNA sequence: TGCAGTGCTAGTACCCCAGTGGATGAAAAACTGTTTTTT. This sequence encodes CSASTPVDEKLFF.

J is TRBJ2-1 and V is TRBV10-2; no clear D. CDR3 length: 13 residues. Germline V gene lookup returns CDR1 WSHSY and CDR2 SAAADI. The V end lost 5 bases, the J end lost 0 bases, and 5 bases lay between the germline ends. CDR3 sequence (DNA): TGCGCCAGCAGTAGCGTCTCCTACAATGAGCAGTTCTTC. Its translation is CASSSVSYNEQFF.

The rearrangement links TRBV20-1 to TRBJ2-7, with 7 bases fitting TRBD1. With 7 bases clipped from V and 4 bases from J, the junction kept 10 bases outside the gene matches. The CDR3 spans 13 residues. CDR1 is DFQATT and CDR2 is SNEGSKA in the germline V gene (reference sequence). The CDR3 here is CSVTTGNPYEQYF. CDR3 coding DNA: TGCAGTGTTACGACAGGGAACCCATACGAGCAGTACTTC.

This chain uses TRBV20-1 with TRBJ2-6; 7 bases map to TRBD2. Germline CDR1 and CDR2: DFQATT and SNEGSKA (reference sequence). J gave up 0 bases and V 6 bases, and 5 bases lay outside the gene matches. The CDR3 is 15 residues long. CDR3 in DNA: TGCAGTGCAGTACTAGCGACCTCTGGGGCCAACGTCCTGACTTTC. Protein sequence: CSAVLATSGANVLTF.

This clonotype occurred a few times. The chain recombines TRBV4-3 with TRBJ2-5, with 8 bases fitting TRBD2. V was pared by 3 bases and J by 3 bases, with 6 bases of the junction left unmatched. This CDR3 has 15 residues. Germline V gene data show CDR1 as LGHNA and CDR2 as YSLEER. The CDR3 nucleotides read TGCGCCAGCAGCCAGGGGCCGGGAGGGGAAGAGACCCAGTACTTC. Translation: CASSQGPGGEETQYF.

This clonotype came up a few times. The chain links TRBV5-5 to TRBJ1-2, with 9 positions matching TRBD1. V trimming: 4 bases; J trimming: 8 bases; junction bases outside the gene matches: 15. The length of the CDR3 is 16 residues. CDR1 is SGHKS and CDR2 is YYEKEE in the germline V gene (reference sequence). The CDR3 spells CASSLTRPGQGGGYTF. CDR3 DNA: TGTGCCAGCAGCCTTACCCGTCCGGGACAGGGAGGGGGCTACACCTTC. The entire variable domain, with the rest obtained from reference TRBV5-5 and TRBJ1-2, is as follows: DAGVTQSPTHLIKTRGQQVTLRCSPISGHKSVSWYQQVLGQGPQFIFQYYEKEERGRGNFPDRFSARQFPNYSSELNVNALLLGDSALYLCASSLTRPGQGGGYTFGSGTRLTVV.

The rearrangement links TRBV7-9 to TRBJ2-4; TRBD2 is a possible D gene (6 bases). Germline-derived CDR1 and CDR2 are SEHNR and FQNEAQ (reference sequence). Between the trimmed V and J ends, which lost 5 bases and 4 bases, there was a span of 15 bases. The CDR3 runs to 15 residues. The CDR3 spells CASSAGPGTKNIQYF. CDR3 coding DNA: TGTGCCAGCAGCGCGGGGCCCGGGACTAAAAACATTCAGTACTTC.

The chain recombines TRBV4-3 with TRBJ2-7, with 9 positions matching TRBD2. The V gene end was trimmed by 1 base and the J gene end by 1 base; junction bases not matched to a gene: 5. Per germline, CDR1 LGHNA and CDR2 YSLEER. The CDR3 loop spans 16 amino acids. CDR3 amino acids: CASSQGSGGSSYEQYF. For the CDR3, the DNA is TGCGCCAGCAGCCAAGGAAGCGGGGGGTCGTCCTACGAGCAGTACTTC.

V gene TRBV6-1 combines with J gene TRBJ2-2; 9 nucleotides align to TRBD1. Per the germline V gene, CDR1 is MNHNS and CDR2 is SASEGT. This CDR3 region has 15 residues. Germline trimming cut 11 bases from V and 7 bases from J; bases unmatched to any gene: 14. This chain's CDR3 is CAGLQGARLGGELFF. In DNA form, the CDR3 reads TGTGCCGGACTACAGGGGGCGCGCCTTGGCGGGGAGCTGTTTTTT.

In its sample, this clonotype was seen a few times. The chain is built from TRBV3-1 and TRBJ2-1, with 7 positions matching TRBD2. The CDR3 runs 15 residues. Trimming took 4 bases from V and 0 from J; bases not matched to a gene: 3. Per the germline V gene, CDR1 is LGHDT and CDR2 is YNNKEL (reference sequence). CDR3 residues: CASSPSGHSYNEQFF. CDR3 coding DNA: TGTGCCAGCAGCCCTAGCGGACACTCCTACAATGAGCAGTTCTTC.

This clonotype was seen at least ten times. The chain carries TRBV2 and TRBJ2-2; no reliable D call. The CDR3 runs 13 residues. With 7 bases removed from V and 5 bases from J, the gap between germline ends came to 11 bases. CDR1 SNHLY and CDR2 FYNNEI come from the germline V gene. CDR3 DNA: TGTGCCAGCAATGTACGAGTGACCGGGGAGCTGTTTTTT. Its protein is CASNVRVTGELFF.

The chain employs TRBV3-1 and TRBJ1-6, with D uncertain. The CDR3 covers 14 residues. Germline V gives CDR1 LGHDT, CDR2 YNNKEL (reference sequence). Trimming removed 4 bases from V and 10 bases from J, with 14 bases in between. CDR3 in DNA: TGTGCCAGCAGCCCCGCCAGCGGAGAATCACCCCTCCACTTT. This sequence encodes CASSPASGESPLHF.

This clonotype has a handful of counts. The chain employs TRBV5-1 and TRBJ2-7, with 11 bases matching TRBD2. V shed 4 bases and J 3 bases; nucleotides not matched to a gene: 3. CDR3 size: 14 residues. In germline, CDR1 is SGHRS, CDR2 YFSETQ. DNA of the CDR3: TGCGCCAGCAGCATGCTAGCGGGGGGCTACGAGCAGTACGTC. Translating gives CASSMLAGGYEQYV.

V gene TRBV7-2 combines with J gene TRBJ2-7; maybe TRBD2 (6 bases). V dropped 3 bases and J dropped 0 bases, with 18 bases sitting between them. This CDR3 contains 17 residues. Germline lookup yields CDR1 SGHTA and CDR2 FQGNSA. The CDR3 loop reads CASSFRAWAGSSYEQYF. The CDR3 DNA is TGTGCCAGCAGCTTTAGGGCGTGGGCGGGGAGCTCCTACGAGCAGTACTTC.

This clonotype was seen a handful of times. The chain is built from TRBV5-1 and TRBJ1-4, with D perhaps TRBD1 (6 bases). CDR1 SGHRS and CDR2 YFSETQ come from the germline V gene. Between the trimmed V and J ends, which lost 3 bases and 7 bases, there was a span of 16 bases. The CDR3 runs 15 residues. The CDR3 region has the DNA TGCGCCAGCAGCTACTTTGGAGGGGGTGGTGAAAAACTGTTTTTT. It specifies CASSYFGGGGEKLFF.

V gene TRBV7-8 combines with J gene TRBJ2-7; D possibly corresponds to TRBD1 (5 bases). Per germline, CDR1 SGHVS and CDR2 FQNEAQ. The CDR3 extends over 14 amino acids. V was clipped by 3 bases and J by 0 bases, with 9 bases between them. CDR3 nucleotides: TGTGCCAGCAGCTTGGTGGACATCTCCTACGAGCAGTACTTC. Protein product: CASSLVDISYEQYF.

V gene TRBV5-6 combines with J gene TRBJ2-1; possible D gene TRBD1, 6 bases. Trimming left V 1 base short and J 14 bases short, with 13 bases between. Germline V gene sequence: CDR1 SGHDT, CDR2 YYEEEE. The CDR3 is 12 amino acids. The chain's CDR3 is CASSLFQGKEFF. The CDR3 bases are TGTGCCAGCAGCTTGTTCCAGGGGAAGGAGTTCTTC. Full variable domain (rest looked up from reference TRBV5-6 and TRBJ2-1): DAGVTQSPTHLIKTRGQQVTLRCSPKSGHDTVSWYQQALGQGPQFIFQYYEEEERQRGNFPDRFSGHQFPNYSSELNVNALLLGDSALYLCASSLFQGKEFFGPGTRLTVL.

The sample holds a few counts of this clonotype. CDR3 amino acids: CASSGLWGNTEAFF. CDR3 DNA sequence: TGTGCCAGCAGCGGACTTTGGGGGAACACTGAAGCTTTCTTT. The chain joins TRBV11-2 to TRBJ1-1; unclear D gene. This CDR3 spans 14 amino acids. The V and J ends lost 5 bases and 1 base respectively, with 11 bases between them. CDR1 and CDR2 from the germline V gene are SGHAT and FQNNGV.

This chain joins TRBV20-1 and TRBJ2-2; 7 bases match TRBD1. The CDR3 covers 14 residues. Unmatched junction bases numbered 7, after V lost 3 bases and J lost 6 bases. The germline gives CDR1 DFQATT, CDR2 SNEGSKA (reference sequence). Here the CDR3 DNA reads TGCAGTGCTAGGAGGAACAGGGGCCCCGGGGAGCTGTTTTTT. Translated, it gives CSARRNRGPGELFF.